These T cell receptor beta chains were read from a single sample in a study of early T cells in non-severe SARS-CoV-2 infection. TCRdb passed the 5' RACE reads through MiXCR, listing each CDR3 protein once. The profile shows about 110,000 distinct CDR3 sequences, 9% to 13% of them singletons. Sequenced input: whole blood. These receptors all come from an adult who was a healthcare worker with PCR-confirmed SARS-CoV-2 infection or an uninfected control (not recorded which). Both conserved end residues are part of each CDR3. D genes are given only for firm matches. Clone size, where shown, is once, few, many, or a class for clones that have expanded.

J gene,clone size,D gene,V gene,CDR3 protein,CDR3 DNA
TRBJ1-2,many,.,TRBV11-2,CASTLGAVTFNYGYTF,TGTGCCAGCACCCTGGGCGCCGTAACCTTTAACTATGGCTACACCTTC
TRBJ2-3,many,.,TRBV7-2,CASRQDPTRTDTQYF,TGTGCCAGCAGACAAGATCCGACTCGCACAGATACGCAGTATTTT
TRBJ2-7,many,.,TRBV18,CASSPPSGNSLYEQYF,TGTGCCAGCTCACCACCGTCCGGAAACTCACTCTACGAGCAGTACTTC
TRBJ1-1,few,TRBD1,TRBV9,CASSVGTGGSTEAFF,TGTGCCAGCAGCGTCGGGACAGGGGGCTCCACTGAAGCTTTCTTT
TRBJ2-7,many,TRBD2,TRBV7-8,CASSLRRLAGEAYEQYF,TGTGCCAGCAGCTTAAGGAGGCTAGCGGGAGAGGCCTACGAGCAGTACTTC
TRBJ1-6,few,TRBD1,TRBV7-9,CASSPHTGTGSSPLHF,TGTGCCAGCAGCCCTCACACGGGGACAGGGAGTTCACCCCTCCACTTT
TRBJ1-1,.,TRBD1,TRBV27,CASSITGVGTEAFF,TGTGCCAGCAGTATAACAGGGGTGGGCACTGAAGCTTTCTTT
TRBJ1-6,.,.,TRBV27,CASSFVRGNTLGSPLHF,TGTGCCAGCAGTTTTGTCAGGGGCAACACCCTCGGTTCACCCCTCCACTTT
TRBJ1-6,large,.,TRBV20-1,CSAGSGRFNSPLHF,TGCAGTGCTGGCAGTGGAAGGTTTAATTCACCCCTCCACTTT
TRBJ2-2,many,TRBD2,TRBV7-6,CASSPVPSGGGTGELFF,TGTGCCAGCAGCCCAGTCCCTAGCGGGGGCGGTACCGGGGAGCTGTTTTTT
TRBJ2-4,many,.,TRBV10-3,CAISMDLAKNIQYF,TGTGCCATCAGTATGGATCTAGCCAAAAACATTCAGTACTTC
TRBJ1-3,.,.,TRBV19,CASSIGAIGGTDTIYF,TGTGCCAGTAGTATAGGGGCCATCGGGGGTACGGACACCATATATTTT
TRBJ2-3,few,.,TRBV29-1,CSVEDGRSTDTQYF,TGCAGCGTTGAAGATGGGCGTAGCACAGATACGCAGTATTTT
TRBJ2-6,.,.,TRBV7-9,CASSLERGVNSGANVLTF,TGTGCCAGCAGCTTAGAACGCGGGGTGAACTCTGGGGCCAACGTCCTGACTTTC
TRBJ2-2,.,TRBD2,TRBV28,CAVVSSGVDTGELFF,TGTGCAGTTGTTTCCAGCGGGGTAGACACCGGGGAGCTGTTTTTT
TRBJ2-1,.,TRBD2,TRBV29-1,CSGTRRLADYNEQFF,TGCAGCGGGACCAGGCGACTAGCAGATTACAATGAGCAGTTCTTC
TRBJ2-7,.,TRBD1,TRBV6-5,CASSFRWTGAYEQYF,TGTGCCAGCAGTTTCCGGTGGACAGGGGCCTACGAGCAGTACTTC
TRBJ1-2,.,.,TRBV4-1,CASSQGSPGYGYTF,TGCGCCAGCAGCCAAGGCTCCCCGGGCTATGGCTACACCTTC
TRBJ1-1,many,.,TRBV5-5,CASSSVTAFF,TGTGCCAGCAGCTCCGTAACGGCTTTCTTT
TRBJ1-3,few,.,TRBV10-2,CASSEFPPTSGNTIYF,TGCGCCAGCAGTGAGTTTCCCCCGACCTCTGGAAACACCATATATTTT
TRBJ2-2,.,TRBD2,TRBV7-9,CASRPLAGAREELFF,TGTGCCAGCAGACCCCTAGCGGGAGCACGAGAGGAGCTGTTTTTT
TRBJ2-1,.,TRBD2,TRBV7-9,CASRLTSGDNNEQFF,TGTGCCAGCAGACTTACTAGCGGGGATAATAATGAGCAGTTCTTC
TRBJ2-2,few,.,TRBV12-3/TRBV12-4,CASSGPRTGELFF,TGTGCCAGCAGTGGGCCCAGGACCGGGGAGCTGTTTTTT
TRBJ1-6,many,.,TRBV7-3,CASSLQGPQNNSPLHF,TGTGCCAGCAGCCTCCAAGGACCCCAAAATAATTCACCCCTCCACTTT
TRBJ2-1,many,TRBD2,TRBV20-1,CSVSFSSGRAGNEQFF,TGCAGTGTTAGTTTTTCTAGCGGGAGGGCCGGGAATGAGCAGTTCTTC
TRBJ1-1,few,TRBD1,TRBV6-1,CASSTRTGANTEAFF,TGTGCCAGCAGTACCCGGACAGGGGCGAACACTGAAGCTTTCTTT
TRBJ2-2,.,.,TRBV10-2,CASWTSNTGELFF,TGCGCCAGCTGGACCTCGAACACCGGGGAGCTGTTTTTT